Below are 2 T cell receptor beta chains sequenced from a single sample in a study of blood T cell repertoires in COVID-19. Generated by immunoSEQ multiplex PCR, the TCRdb table keeps only in-frame clones and is missing some. The table has tens of thousands of clones, under 80% seen once. Material: peripheral blood. The receptor set was obtained from a woman over 75 with active or convalescent COVID-19.

The chain combines TRBV19 with TRBJ1-2; D gene unclear. The V end was cut by 2 bases, the J end by 6 bases, with 7 bases between. Germline CDR1 reads LNHDA; CDR2 reads SQIVND (reference sequence). The CDR3 spans 12 residues. The CDR3 reads CASSIRDNGYTF. Written as DNA, the CDR3 is TGTGCCAGTAGTATAAGAGACAATGGCTACACCTTC.

This rearrangement joins TRBV2 to TRBJ2-7; TRBD2 aligns across 10 bases. After removal of 8 bases from V and 3 bases from J, the junction contained 13 bases not matched to a gene. Germline values: CDR1 SNHLY, CDR2 FYNNEI. The CDR3 is made up of 16 amino acids. The chain's CDR3 is CASPRTTSGENYEQYF. The CDR3 DNA follows: TGTGCCAGCCCCCGAACCACTAGCGGGGAGAACTACGAGCAGTACTTC.